This TCR beta chain stems from a study of early T cells in non-severe SARS-CoV-2 infection. The TCR library protocol was used to attach unique molecular identifiers. These identifiers were attached to individual cDNA molecules. TCRdb processed the 5' RACE reads anew with MiXCR; each CDR3 protein has one entry. The table lists about 70,000 distinct CDR3 sequences, around 15% of them singletons, with less than 5% in the top ten. With 4 bases clipped from V and 1 base from J, the junction kept 9 bases outside the gene matches. The CDR3 spans 16 residues. The chain has TRBV12-3 or TRBV12-4 and TRBJ1-1, with 7 positions matching TRBD1. This sequence was found in an adult who was a healthcare worker with PCR-confirmed SARS-CoV-2 infection or an uninfected control (not recorded which). Sequenced material: whole blood, taken at baseline. As DNA, the CDR3 is TGTGCCAGCAGTTCCAGACAGGGCATGGGGAACACTGAAGCTTTCTTT. Translated, it gives CASSSRQGMGNTEAFF.